This T cell receptor beta chain was observed in a study of T cell responses to AZD1222 COVID-19 vaccine. Study summary: Doses given second, at about 4 or about 12 weeks, were pooled.

V lost 3 bases, J lost 7 bases, and 10 bases stayed unmatched. The germline V gene encodes CDR1 SQVTM and CDR2 ANQGSEA. The length of the CDR3 is 14 residues. Concerning this clone: Its antigen is currently unknown.

Study conclusions and caveats: Only 5 or 6 people who got AZD1222 tested seropositive at baseline. Possibly, clonal diversity was underestimated; donors were largely white British and included more females. With two AZD1222 doses given, Spike-specific TCR breadth and depth both rose.

The method was immunoSEQ multiplex PCR; TCRdb's version includes in-frame clones alone and lacks a portion of them. Found here are around 110,000 clones, around 88% of them singletons; the top ten hold over 8.5%. This receptor was identified in an adult in good health. J is TRBJ1-2 and V is TRBV29-1, with 8 bases identical to TRBD1. This sample comprised peripheral blood, obtained on day 0 of AZD1222 vaccination. In nucleotides, the CDR3 is TGCAGCGTTGACAGACAGGGGCCACGTCGTGGCTACACCTTC. Translation: CSVDRQGPRRGYTF.